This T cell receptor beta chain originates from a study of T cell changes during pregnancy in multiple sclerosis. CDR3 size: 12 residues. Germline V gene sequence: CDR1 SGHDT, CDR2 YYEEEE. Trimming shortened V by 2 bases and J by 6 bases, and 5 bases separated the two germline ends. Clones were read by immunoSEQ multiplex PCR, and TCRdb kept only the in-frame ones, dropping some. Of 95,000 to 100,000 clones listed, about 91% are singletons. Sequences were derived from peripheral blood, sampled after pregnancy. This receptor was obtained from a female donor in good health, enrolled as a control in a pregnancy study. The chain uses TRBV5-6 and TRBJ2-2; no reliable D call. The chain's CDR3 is CASSFPAGELFF. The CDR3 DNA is TGTGCCAGCAGCTTCCCGGCCGGGGAGCTGTTTTTT.